This T cell receptor beta chain was retrieved from a study of control samples from healthy donors and cancer patients. Clones were read by immunoSEQ multiplex PCR, and TCRdb kept only the in-frame ones, dropping some. The sample carries about 140,000 clones, about 85% recorded once. CDR3 size: 13 residues. Deletions cut 6 bases from V and 9 bases from J, with 17 bases between. Per the germline V gene, CDR1 is SGHDN and CDR2 is FVKESK. The genes are TRBV14 and TRBJ1-1, with D tentatively TRBD1 (5 bases). This TCR came from a woman in her twenties or thirties in good health. Sequenced input: blood. CDR3 DNA sequence: TGTGCCAGCAGGCGCGACAGAAACTTACAAGCTTTCTTT. As protein: CASRRDRNLQAFF.